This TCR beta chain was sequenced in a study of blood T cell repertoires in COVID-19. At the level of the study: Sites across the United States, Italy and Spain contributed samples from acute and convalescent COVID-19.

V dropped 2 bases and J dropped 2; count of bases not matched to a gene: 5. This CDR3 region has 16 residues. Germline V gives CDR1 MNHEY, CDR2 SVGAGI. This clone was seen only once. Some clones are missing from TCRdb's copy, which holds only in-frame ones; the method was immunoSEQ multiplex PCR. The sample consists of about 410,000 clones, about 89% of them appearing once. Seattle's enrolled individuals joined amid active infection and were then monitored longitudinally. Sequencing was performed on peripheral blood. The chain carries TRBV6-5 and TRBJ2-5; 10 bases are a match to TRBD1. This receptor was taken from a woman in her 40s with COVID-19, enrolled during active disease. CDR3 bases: TGTGCCAGCAGTTACGGAGGGACAGGGGAGCAAGAGACCCAGTACTTC. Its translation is CASSYGGTGEQETQYF.